This TCR beta chain was documented in a study of blood T cell repertoires in COVID-19. Sequencing was performed with immunoSEQ multiplex PCR; in TCRdb, only in-frame clones are kept and a portion is missing. The data show under 150,000 clones, 80% to 90% seen once. This TCR was recovered from a woman between 50 and 59 years old who had recovered from COVID-19. Sequenced sample: PBMCs or T cells enriched from blood (not recorded which).

The CDR3 loop is CASSDRDHGYTF. The DNA of the CDR3 is TGTGCCAGTAGTGACAGGGACCATGGCTACACCTTC. This rearrangement joins TRBV19 to TRBJ1-2; the match to TRBD1 covers 7 bases. With V trimmed by 5 bases and J by 6 bases, 3 bases remained unmatched. Germline V gene lookup returns CDR1 LNHDA and CDR2 SQIVND (reference sequence). This CDR3 comprises 12 residues.